This T cell receptor (beta chain) is from a study of control samples from healthy donors and cancer patients. CDR1 MDHEN and CDR2 SYDVKM come from the germline V gene. The V gene lost 7 bases and the J gene lost 3 bases, with 12 bases spanning the gap. This CDR3 region has 13 residues. Profiling relied on immunoSEQ multiplex PCR, and the TCRdb table lists in-frame clones only, not all of them. The repertoire includes 150,000 or so clones, 90% to 95% of them detected once, and 4.1% sits in the top ten. The rearrangement joins TRBV28 to TRBJ1-1; D not resolved. Sequences were obtained from blood. The sequence was collected from a woman aged 60 to 75 in good health. The chain's CDR3 is CASIGRLYTEAFF. CDR3 in DNA: TGTGCCAGCATCGGGAGATTATACACTGAAGCTTTCTTT.